The 18 T cell receptor beta chains given below trace back to one sample, sequenced in a study of blood T cells in healthy people across ages. PCR was performed a second time for about 6 to 12 cycles using a sample-barcoded 5' primer and a J-beta primer mix. TCRdb called the 5' RACE reads again in MiXCR, with one record for every CDR3 protein. The repertoire holds about 1.7 million distinct CDR3 sequences, about 28% seen once, with 7.7% in the top ten. Sequencing was performed on blood. The receptors were gathered from a young woman in good health.

V is TRBV7-9 and J is TRBJ2-1; the match to TRBD2 covers 10 bases. The CDR3 runs 15 residues. V trimming: 5 bases; J trimming: 8 bases; junction bases outside the gene matches: 9. Germline V gene sequence: CDR1 SEHNR, CDR2 FQNEAQ (reference sequence). This chain's CDR3 is CASSPTTSGPHEQFF. CDR3 sequence (DNA): TGTGCCAGCAGCCCAACGACTAGCGGGCCCCATGAGCAGTTCTTC. The variable domain in full, with the rest retrieved from reference TRBV7-9 and TRBJ2-1, is DTGVSQNPRHKITKRGQNVTFRCDPISEHNRLYWYRQTLGQGPEFLTYFQNEAQLEKSRLLSDRFSAERPKGSFSTLEIQRTEQGDSAMYLCASSPTTSGPHEQFFGPGTRLTVL.

This clonotype was observed a handful of times. The chain is built from TRBV29-1 and TRBJ1-1; D is perhaps TRBD1 (5 bases). The germline CDR1 and CDR2 sequences are SQVTM and ANQGSEA. CDR3 length: 14 amino acids. The germline V and J ends were trimmed by 2 bases and 4 bases, with 14 bases remaining between them. The CDR3 protein is CSVESGRVGTEAFF. In DNA form, the CDR3 reads TGCAGCGTTGAATCGGGCAGGGTGGGCACTGAAGCTTTCTTT. Complete variable domain (other parts from reference TRBV29-1 and TRBJ1-1): SAVISQKPSRDICQRGTSLTIQCQVDSQVTMMFWYRQQPGQSLTLIATANQGSEATYESGFVIDKFPISRPNLTFSTLTVSNMSPEDSSIYLCSVESGRVGTEAFFGQGTRLTVV.

This chain joins TRBV5-1 and TRBJ1-5; 9 bases are shared with TRBD1. Losses at the gene ends were 4 bases for V and 6 bases for J; bases not matched to a gene: 17. Germline V lookup: CDR1 SGHRS, CDR2 YFSETQ. The CDR3 loop spans 18 amino acids. CDR3 DNA sequence: TGCGCCAGCAGCGTGATGGGACAGGGCGGGGAAGGCAGTCAGCCCCAGCATTTT. This sequence encodes CASSVMGQGGEGSQPQHF.

This clonotype was recorded many times. The V gene is TRBV7-3, the J gene TRBJ2-3; the D gene could be TRBD1 or TRBD2 (5 bases each). The germline V gene has CDR1 SGHTA and CDR2 FQGTGA. The CDR3 is made up of 14 amino acids. V lost 4 bases and J 9 bases, leaving 17 bases between the germline ends. This chain's CDR3 is CASSSTGPTGTQYF. DNA of the CDR3: TGTGCCAGCAGCTCCACAGGTCCCACGGGGACGCAGTATTTT.

The rearrangement uses TRBV7-9 and TRBJ1-2; D possibly corresponds to TRBD1 (5 bases). CDR3 size: 15 residues. CDR1 and CDR2 (germline): SEHNR, FQNEAQ (reference sequence). The V end lost 1 base, the J end lost 3 bases, and 12 bases lay between the germline ends. CDR3 amino acids: CASSLGAGLDYGYTF. CDR3 DNA: TGTGCCAGCAGCTTAGGGGCAGGGCTGGACTATGGCTACACCTTC.

There are a few counts of this clonotype. V gene TRBV18 combines with J gene TRBJ2-7, with D tentatively TRBD1 (6 bases). The CDR3 length is 13 residues. Germline V gene lookup returns CDR1 KGHSH and CDR2 LQKENI. Deletions cut 4 bases from V and 5 bases from J, with 12 bases between. CDR3 in amino acids: CASSLHKGDEQYF. CDR3 sequence (DNA): TGTGCCAGCTCACTCCACAAGGGGGACGAGCAGTACTTC. The whole variable domain, remainder taken from reference TRBV18 and TRBJ2-7, is NAGVMQNPRHLVRRRGQEARLRCSPMKGHSHVYWYRQLPEEGLKFMVYLQKENIIDESGMPKERFSAEFPKEGPSILRIQQVVRGDSAAYFCASSLHKGDEQYFGPGTRLTVT.

In its sample, this clonotype was seen many times. The J gene is TRBJ2-5, the V gene TRBV10-2; possible D gene TRBD1, 5 bases. V dropped 7 bases and J dropped 3 bases, with 15 bases sitting between them. The germline CDR1 and CDR2 sequences are WSHSY and SAAADI. This CDR3 is 14 amino acids long. CDR3 in amino acids: CASTAIQGKETQYF. The CDR3, as DNA: TGCGCCAGCACTGCAATTCAGGGTAAAGAGACCCAGTACTTC.

Only a few counts were recorded for this clonotype. V and J are TRBV10-2 and TRBJ1-4; D is unresolved. V dropped 4 bases and J dropped 4 bases, with 10 bases sitting between them. Germline CDR1 and CDR2: WSHSY and SAAADI. The CDR3 covers 14 residues. The CDR3 DNA reads as TGCGCCAGCAGTGTCAGAGGGAGTAATGAAAAACTGTTTTTT. Its translation: CASSVRGSNEKLFF.

This clonotype was recorded many times. This chain connects TRBV11-2 to TRBJ2-1; a weak D match, TRBD2 (6 bases). The CDR3 contains 15 residues. Germline CDR1 reads SGHAT; CDR2 reads FQNNGV. Trimming removed 5 bases at V and 9 bases at J, with 20 bases between. The CDR3 nucleotides are TGTGCCAGCAGCCCCCCGACGGCCGGGGGTGGTGAGCAGTTCTTC. Its translation: CASSPPTAGGGEQFF.

As regards this clonotype: A clone one base away is much larger, so this may be a read error. V usage is TRBV5-1 and J usage is TRBJ2-1, with TRBD2 matching 9 bases. CDR3 length equals 16 residues. CDR1 is SGHRS, CDR2 YFSETQ, per germline. The CDR3 protein is CASSLGWTSVNNGQFF. The DNA for the CDR3 is TGCGCCAGCAGCTTGGGGTGGACTAGCGTTAACAATGGGCAGTTCTTC. The full variable domain, in which reference TRBV5-1 and TRBJ2-1 provide the parts outside the CDR3, is KAGVTQTPRYLIKTRGQQVTLSCSPISGHRSVSWYQQTPGQGLQFLFEYFSETQRNKGNFPGRFSGRQFSNSRSEMNVSTLELGDSALYLCASSLGWTSVNNGQFFGPGTRLTVL.

In this sample, this clonotype turned up many times. Here the CDR3 reads CSARDQAGHWETQYF. The CDR3 DNA reads as TGCAGTGCTAGAGATCAAGCGGGCCATTGGGAGACCCAGTACTTC. The chain combines TRBV20-1 with TRBJ2-5, with a weak D call TRBD2 (6 bases). This CDR3 has 15 residues. CDR1 and CDR2 (germline): DFQATT, SNEGSKA (reference sequence). Trimming took off 0 bases at V and 5 bases at J, with 16 bases between the two ends.

This clonotype was recorded at least ten times. This chain uses TRBV20-1 with TRBJ2-5, with 10 nucleotides matching TRBD1. The germline V gene has CDR1 DFQATT and CDR2 SNEGSKA (reference sequence). After removal of 5 bases from V and 5 bases from J, the junction contained 8 bases not matched to a gene. This CDR3 spans 14 amino acids. In DNA, the CDR3 is TGCAGTGCTGCCTGGGACAGGGGCTGGGAGACCCAGTACTTC. The encoded protein is CSAAWDRGWETQYF.

This sequence joins TRBV11-2 and TRBJ2-7; perhaps D is TRBD1 or TRBD2 (5 bases each). This CDR3 region has 20 residues. Looked up from germline, CDR1 is SGHAT and CDR2 is FQNNGV. V was cut by 5 bases and J by 4 bases, with 33 bases left in between. CDR3 sequence: CASSAPMISRGRALLYEQYF. CDR3 nucleotides: TGTGCCAGCAGCGCCCCGATGATATCCCGGGGCAGGGCCTTGTTGTACGAGCAGTACTTC.

Regarding this clonotype: The junction departs from germline at one end; a sequencing error may be responsible. The chain is built from TRBV3-1 and TRBJ2-3; TRBD2 might be the D (7 bases). Germline V gives CDR1 LGHDT, CDR2 YNNKEL (reference sequence). The CDR3 sequence is 18 residues long. The CDR3, as DNA: TGTGCCAGCAGTCCAGGGGTATGGCGGGAGATCGGCACAGGTACGCAGTATTTT. Translated: CASSPGVWREIGTGTQYF.

The chain employs TRBV7-2 and TRBJ2-5, with 7 bases aligning to TRBD1. With the DNA end fitting TRBJ2-7 better, the J assignment may be wrong. The CDR3 length is 15 residues. Per the germline V gene, CDR1 is SGHTA and CDR2 is FQGNSA. The CDR3: CASTPQGDPFYEQYF. Here the CDR3 DNA reads TGTGCCAGCACCCCGCAGGGGGACCCCTTCTACGAGCAGTACTTC.

This clonotype has just a few counts. CDR3 sequence (DNA): TGTGCCAGCAGCGAGCGGACTAGCGGCGAGCAGTACTTC. It codes for CASSERTSGEQYF. The chain carries TRBV9 and TRBJ2-7; TRBD2 matches 10 bases. J was trimmed by 6 bases and V by 3 bases; bases with no gene match: 3. CDR3 length: 13 amino acids. Looked up from germline, CDR1 is SGDLS and CDR2 is YYNGEE.

This chain connects TRBV28 to TRBJ2-3; TRBD2 is a possible D gene (5 bases). V shed 5 bases and J shed 0 bases, with 12 bases lying between them. The CDR3 covers 15 residues. Germline V gene sequence: CDR1 MDHEN, CDR2 SYDVKM. Here the CDR3 reads CASSHLAMSTDTQYF. For the CDR3, the DNA is TGTGCCAGCAGTCACTTAGCGATGAGCACAGATACGCAGTATTTT.

This rearrangement joins TRBV18 to TRBJ2-4; D is ambiguous. This CDR3 is 15 amino acids long. Germline V lookup: CDR1 KGHSH, CDR2 LQKENI. Trimming cost V 2 bases and J 0 bases, with 8 bases left between them. CDR3 DNA: TGTGCCAGCTCACCAATAGGGATAGCCAAAAACATTCAGTACTTC. Protein product: CASSPIGIAKNIQYF. Looking up the rest from reference TRBV18 and TRBJ2-4 gives the full variable domain: NAGVMQNPRHLVRRRGQEARLRCSPMKGHSHVYWYRQLPEEGLKFMVYLQKENIIDESGMPKERFSAEFPKEGPSILRIQQVVRGDSAAYFCASSPIGIAKNIQYFGAGTRLSVL.